Here is one T cell receptor (beta chain) with its context. The data were obtained in a study of OX40 agonist ivuxolimab in advanced cancers. Study-wide background: Three patients showed partial responses: one hepatocellular carcinoma and two cutaneous melanoma cases.

The sampling schedule covered blood at baseline, cycle 4 day 1, and cycle 7 day 1. The table came from immunoSEQ multiplex PCR; TCRdb's copy has only in-frame clones and leaves some out. The repertoire holds under 85,000 clones, with over 75% as singletons. The receptor was isolated from an adult with an advanced solid tumor such as melanoma, head and neck, liver or kidney cancer. The sample in question was CD4+ or CD8+ T cells sorted from blood, obtained in a trial of the OX40 agonist ivuxolimab.

The DNA of the CDR3 is TGTGCCAGCAGCGTAGGGTTAGCGGGAGTGAATGGGGAGCAGTACTTC. This encodes CASSVGLAGVNGEQYF. The V call is TRBV9, the J call TRBJ2-7; 9 bases are shared with TRBD2. V lost 0 bases and J lost 7; bases outside the gene matches: 11. CDR3 length: 16 residues. The V gene's germline CDR1 is SGDLS and CDR2 YYNGEE.